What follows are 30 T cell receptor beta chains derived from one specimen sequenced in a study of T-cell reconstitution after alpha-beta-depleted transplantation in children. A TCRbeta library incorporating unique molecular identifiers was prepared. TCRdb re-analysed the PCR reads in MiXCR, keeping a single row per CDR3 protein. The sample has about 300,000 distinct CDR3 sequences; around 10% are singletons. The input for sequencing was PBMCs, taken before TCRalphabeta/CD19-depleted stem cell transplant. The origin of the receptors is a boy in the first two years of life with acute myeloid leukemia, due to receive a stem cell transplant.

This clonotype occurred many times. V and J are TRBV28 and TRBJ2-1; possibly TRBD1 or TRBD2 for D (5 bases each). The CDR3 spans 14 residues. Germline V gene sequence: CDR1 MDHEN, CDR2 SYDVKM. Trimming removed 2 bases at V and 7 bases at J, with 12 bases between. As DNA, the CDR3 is TGTGCCAGCAGTTTAGGGACCCTTTGGAATGAGCAGTTCTTC. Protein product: CASSLGTLWNEQFF.

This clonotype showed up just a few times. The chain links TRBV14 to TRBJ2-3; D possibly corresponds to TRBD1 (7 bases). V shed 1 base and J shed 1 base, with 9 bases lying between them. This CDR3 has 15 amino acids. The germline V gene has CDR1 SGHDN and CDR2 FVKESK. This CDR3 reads CASSQGRGRTDTQYF. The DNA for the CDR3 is TGTGCCAGCAGCCAAGGGAGGGGGCGCACAGATACGCAGTATTTT.

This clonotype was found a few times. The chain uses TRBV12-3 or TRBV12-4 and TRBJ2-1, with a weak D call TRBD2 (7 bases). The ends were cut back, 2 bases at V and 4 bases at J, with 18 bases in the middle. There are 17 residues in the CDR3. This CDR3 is CASSLSGWGGKYNEQFF. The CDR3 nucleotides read TGTGCCAGCAGTTTATCGGGGTGGGGGGGCAAATACAATGAGCAGTTCTTC.

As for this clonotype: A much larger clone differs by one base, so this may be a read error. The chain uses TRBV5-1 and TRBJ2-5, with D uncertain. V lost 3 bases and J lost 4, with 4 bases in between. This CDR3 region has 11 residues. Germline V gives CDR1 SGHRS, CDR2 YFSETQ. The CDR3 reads CASSWAETQYF. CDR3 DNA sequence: TGCGCCAGCAGCTGGGCAGAGACCCAGTACTTC.

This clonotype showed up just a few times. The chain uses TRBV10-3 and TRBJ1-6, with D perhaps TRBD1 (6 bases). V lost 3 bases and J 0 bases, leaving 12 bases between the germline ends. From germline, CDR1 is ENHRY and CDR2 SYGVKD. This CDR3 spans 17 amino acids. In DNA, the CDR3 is TGTGCCATCAGTGAACCAGGGGAGAGCTCCTATAATTCACCCCTCCACTTT. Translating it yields CAISEPGESSYNSPLHF.

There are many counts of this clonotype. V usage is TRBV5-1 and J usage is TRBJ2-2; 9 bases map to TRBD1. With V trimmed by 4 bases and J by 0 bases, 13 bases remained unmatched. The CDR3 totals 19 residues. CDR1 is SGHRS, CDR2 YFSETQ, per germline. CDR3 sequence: CASSDSGTGFLSNTGELFF. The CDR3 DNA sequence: TGCGCCAGCAGCGACTCCGGGACAGGGTTTTTGTCGAACACCGGGGAGCTGTTTTTT.

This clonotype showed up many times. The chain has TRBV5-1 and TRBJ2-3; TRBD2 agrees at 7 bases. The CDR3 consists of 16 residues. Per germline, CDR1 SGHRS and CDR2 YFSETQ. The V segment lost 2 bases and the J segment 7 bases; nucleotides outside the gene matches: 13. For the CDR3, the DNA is TGCGCCAGCAGCTTTGGTGCGGGAGAGTTCGAGTATACGCAGTATTTT. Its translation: CASSFGAGEFEYTQYF.

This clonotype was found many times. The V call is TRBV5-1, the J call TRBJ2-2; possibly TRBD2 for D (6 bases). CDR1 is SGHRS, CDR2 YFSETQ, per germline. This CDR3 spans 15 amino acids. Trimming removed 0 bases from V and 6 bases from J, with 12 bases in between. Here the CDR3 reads CASSLDAWRAGELFF. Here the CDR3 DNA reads TGCGCCAGCAGCTTGGACGCGTGGAGGGCCGGGGAGCTGTTTTTT.

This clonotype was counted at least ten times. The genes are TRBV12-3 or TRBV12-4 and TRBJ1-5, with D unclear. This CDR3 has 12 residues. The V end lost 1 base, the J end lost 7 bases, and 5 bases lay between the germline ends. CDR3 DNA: TGTGCCAGCAGTTTAGGGCCCCAGCCCCAGCATTTT. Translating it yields CASSLGPQPQHF.

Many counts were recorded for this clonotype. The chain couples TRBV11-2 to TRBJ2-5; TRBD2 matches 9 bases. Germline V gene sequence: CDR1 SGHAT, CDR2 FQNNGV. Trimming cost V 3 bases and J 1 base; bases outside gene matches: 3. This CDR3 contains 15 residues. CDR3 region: CASSFSGGAQETQYF. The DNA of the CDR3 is TGTGCCAGCAGCTTTAGCGGGGGAGCCCAAGAGACCCAGTACTTC.

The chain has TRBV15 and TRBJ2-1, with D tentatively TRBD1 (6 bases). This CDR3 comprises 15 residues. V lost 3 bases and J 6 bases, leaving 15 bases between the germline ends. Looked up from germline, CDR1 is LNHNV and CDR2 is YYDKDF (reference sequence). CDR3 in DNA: TGTGCCACCAGCAGTGAACAGGGAAGCTTCAATGAGCAGTTCTTC. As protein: CATSSEQGSFNEQFF.

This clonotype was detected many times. The CDR3 bases are TGTGCCAGCAGTTTATACAGCTCCTACGAGCAGTACTTC. It specifies CASSLYSSYEQYF. V is TRBV27 and J is TRBJ2-7, with D unresolved. Germline V gene lookup returns CDR1 MNHEY and CDR2 SMNVEV (reference sequence). Trimming took off 1 base at V and 0 bases at J, with 4 bases between the two ends. The CDR3 totals 13 residues.

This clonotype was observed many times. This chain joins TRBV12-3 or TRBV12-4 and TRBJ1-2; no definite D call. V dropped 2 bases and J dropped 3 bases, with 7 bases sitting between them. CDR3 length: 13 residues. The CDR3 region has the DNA TGTGCCAGCAGTTTATCGGTAGACTATGGCTACACCTTC. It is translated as CASSLSVDYGYTF.

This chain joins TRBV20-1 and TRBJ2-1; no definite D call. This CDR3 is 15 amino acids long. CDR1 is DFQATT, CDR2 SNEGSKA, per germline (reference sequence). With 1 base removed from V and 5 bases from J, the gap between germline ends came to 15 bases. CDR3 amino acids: CSARAVLLWDNEQFF. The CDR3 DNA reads TGCAGTGCTAGAGCTGTTCTACTATGGGACAATGAGCAGTTCTTC.

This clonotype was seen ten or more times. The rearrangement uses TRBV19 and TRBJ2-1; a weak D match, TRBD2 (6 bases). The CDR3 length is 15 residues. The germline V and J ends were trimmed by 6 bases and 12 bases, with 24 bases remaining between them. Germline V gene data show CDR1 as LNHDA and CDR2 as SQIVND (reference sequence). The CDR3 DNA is TGTGCCAGTAGCACTAGCCCTCTAGGCTATATGTGGCAGTTCTTC. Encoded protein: CASSTSPLGYMWQFF.

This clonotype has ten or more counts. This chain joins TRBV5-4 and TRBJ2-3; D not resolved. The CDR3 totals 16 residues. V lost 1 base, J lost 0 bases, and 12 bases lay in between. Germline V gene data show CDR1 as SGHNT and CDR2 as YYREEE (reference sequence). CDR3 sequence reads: CASSLKTYPSTDTQYF. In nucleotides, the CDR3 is TGTGCCAGCAGCTTGAAAACGTACCCTAGCACAGATACGCAGTATTTT.

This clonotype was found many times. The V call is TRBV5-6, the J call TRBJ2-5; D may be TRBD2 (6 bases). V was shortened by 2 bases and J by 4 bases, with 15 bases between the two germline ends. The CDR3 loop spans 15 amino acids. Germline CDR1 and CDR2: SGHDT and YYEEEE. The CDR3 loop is CASSLIRRVGETQYF. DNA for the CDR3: TGTGCCAGCAGCTTAATTCGGAGGGTGGGAGAGACCCAGTACTTC.

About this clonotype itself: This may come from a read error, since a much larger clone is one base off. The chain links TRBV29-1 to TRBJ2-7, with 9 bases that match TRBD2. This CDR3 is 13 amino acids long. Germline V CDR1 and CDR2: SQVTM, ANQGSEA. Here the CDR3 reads CSVVIAGAGEQCF. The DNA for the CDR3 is TGCAGCGTTGTGATAGCGGGAGCTGGTGAGCAGTGCTTC.

The CDR3 reads CASSSSGKRTDTQYF. In nucleotides, the CDR3 is TGTGCCAGCAGCTCCTCAGGGAAGCGGACAGATACGCAGTATTTT. The V call is TRBV7-1, the J call TRBJ2-3; D may correspond to TRBD1 or TRBD2 (5 bases each). TRBV7-1 belongs to the ORF category, with a function that is uncertain. The CDR3 has 15 residues. Trimming removed 3 bases from V and 3 bases from J, with 13 bases in between.

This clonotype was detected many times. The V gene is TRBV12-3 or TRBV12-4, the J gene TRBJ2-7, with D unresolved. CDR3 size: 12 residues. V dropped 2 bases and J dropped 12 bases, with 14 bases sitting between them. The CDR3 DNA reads TGTGCCAGCAGTTTAAGCGTAGGGTACCGGTACTTC. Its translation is CASSLSVGYRYF.

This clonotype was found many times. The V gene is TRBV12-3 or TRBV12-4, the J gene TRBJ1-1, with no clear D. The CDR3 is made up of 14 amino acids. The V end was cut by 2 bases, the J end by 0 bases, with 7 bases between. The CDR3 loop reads CASSLTKLNTEAFF. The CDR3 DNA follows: TGTGCCAGCAGTTTAACAAAACTGAACACTGAAGCTTTCTTT.

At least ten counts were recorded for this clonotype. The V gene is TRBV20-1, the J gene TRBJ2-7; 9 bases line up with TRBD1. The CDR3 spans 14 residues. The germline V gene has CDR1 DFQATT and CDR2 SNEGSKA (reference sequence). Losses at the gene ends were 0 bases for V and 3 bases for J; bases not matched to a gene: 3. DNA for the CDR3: TGCAGTGCTAGAGATCCGGGACAGGGCTACGAGCAGTACTTC. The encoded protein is CSARDPGQGYEQYF.

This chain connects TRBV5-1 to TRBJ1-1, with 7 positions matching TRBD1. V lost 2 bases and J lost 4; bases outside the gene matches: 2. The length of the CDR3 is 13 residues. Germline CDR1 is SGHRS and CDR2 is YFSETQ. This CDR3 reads CASSFGQVTEAFF. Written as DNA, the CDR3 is TGCGCCAGCAGCTTCGGACAGGTCACTGAAGCTTTCTTT.

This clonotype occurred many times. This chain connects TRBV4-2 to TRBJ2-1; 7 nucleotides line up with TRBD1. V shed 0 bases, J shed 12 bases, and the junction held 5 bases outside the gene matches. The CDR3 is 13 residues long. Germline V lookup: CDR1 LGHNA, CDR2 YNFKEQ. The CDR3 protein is CASSQDEGGWQFF. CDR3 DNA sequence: TGTGCCAGCAGCCAAGATGAAGGGGGCTGGCAGTTCTTC.

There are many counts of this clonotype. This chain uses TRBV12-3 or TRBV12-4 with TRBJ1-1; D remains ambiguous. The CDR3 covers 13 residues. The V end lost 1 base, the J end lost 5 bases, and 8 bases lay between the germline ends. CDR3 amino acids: CASSLEWRTEAFF. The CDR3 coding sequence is TGTGCCAGCAGTTTAGAGTGGAGGACTGAAGCTTTCTTT.

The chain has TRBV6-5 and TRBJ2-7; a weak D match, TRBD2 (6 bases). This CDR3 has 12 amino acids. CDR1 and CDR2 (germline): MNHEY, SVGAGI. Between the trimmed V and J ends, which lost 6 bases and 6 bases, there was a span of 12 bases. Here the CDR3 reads CASRHGTGEQYF. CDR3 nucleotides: TGTGCCAGCAGACACGGGACTGGCGAGCAGTACTTC.

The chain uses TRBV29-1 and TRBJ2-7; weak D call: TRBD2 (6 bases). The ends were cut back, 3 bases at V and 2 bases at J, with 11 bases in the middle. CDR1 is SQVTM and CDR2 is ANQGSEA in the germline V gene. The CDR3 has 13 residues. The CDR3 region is CSVDRLAPYEQYF. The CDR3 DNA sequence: TGCAGCGTTGATCGTCTAGCGCCCTACGAGCAGTACTTC.

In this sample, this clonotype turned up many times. The DNA for the CDR3 is TGTGCCAGCAGCCGATACAATGAGCAGTTCTTC. This encodes CASSRYNEQFF. The chain has TRBV6-2 or TRBV6-3 and TRBJ2-1; no clear D. V dropped 6 bases and J dropped 4 bases, with 4 bases sitting between them. The germline CDR1 and CDR2 sequences are MNHEY and SVGEGT. This CDR3 contains 11 residues.

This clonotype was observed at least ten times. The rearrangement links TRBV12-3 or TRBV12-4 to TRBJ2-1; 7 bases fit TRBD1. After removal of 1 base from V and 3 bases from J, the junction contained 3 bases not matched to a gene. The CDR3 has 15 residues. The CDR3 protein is CASSLEGTDYNEQFF. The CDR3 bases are TGTGCCAGCAGTTTAGAAGGGACAGACTACAATGAGCAGTTCTTC.

The CDR3 protein is CASSLIAVTGGDGYTF. The DNA for the CDR3 is TGTGCCAGCAGTTTGATTGCAGTGACAGGGGGGGATGGCTACACCTTC. V usage is TRBV28 and J usage is TRBJ1-2, with 9 bases identical to TRBD1. The germline V gene encodes CDR1 MDHEN and CDR2 SYDVKM. The CDR3 sequence is 16 residues long. V trimming: 3 bases; J trimming: 6 bases; junction bases outside the gene matches: 11.